The 27 T cell receptor beta chains given below trace back to one sample, sequenced in a study of blood T cell repertoires in COVID-19. Sequencing was performed with immunoSEQ multiplex PCR; in TCRdb, only in-frame clones are kept and a portion is missing. The data show roughly 140,000 clones, roughly 87% seen once. What was sequenced was peripheral blood. The receptors were gathered from a woman in her sixties with active or convalescent COVID-19.

The chain joins TRBV18 to TRBJ2-5, with TRBD2 matching 12 bases. This CDR3 contains 17 residues. CDR1 and CDR2 (germline): KGHSH, LQKENI. V lost 5 bases, J lost 4 bases, and 11 bases stayed unmatched. CDR3 loop: CASSTGPSGGARETQYF. In DNA, the CDR3 is TGTGCCAGCTCAACCGGTCCTAGCGGGGGGGCCAGAGAGACCCAGTACTTC.

The rearrangement links TRBV7-2 to TRBJ1-6, with D unresolved. From germline, CDR1 is SGHTA and CDR2 FQGNSA. The V end was cut by 6 bases, the J end by 8 bases, with 20 bases between. The CDR3 covers 16 residues. The DNA of the CDR3 is TGTGCCAGCAGTAAGACGACCGGGGTTGGCGATTCACCCCTCCACTTT. Its protein product is CASSKTTGVGDSPLHF.

This clone has just a few counts. The rearrangement links TRBV10-1 to TRBJ2-1; 8 nucleotides agree with TRBD2. The trim removed 2 bases at V and 3 bases at J, leaving 3 bases unmatched. Germline CDR1 and CDR2: WNHNN and SYGVQD (reference sequence). This CDR3 is built from 15 residues. CDR3 sequence: CASSEALAGYNEQFF. CDR3 sequence (DNA): TGCGCCAGCAGTGAGGCCCTAGCGGGCTACAATGAGCAGTTCTTC.

The chain links TRBV6-6 to TRBJ2-7; 8 nucleotides match TRBD2. Per the germline V gene, CDR1 is MNHNY and CDR2 is SVGAGI (reference sequence). Unmatched junction bases numbered 7, after V lost 8 bases and J lost 1 base. The CDR3 extends over 14 amino acids. In DNA, the CDR3 is TGTGCCAGCTTTATGGCGGGGGGTTCCTACGAGCAGTACTTC. Residues: CASFMAGGSYEQYF.

The table lists this clone with a few counts. The chain links TRBV6-2 or TRBV6-3 to TRBJ1-5, with 9 nucleotides matching TRBD1. The junction had 11 bases not matched to a gene; V was cut back by 6 bases and J by 2 bases. This CDR3 is 17 amino acids long. Germline CDR1 reads MNHEY; CDR2 reads SVGEGT. The CDR3 reads CASSRAGTGIGNQPQHF. CDR3 bases: TGTGCCAGCAGCCGAGCCGGGACAGGGATCGGCAATCAGCCCCAGCATTTT.

This chain joins TRBV9 and TRBJ2-2; perhaps TRBD1 as D (6 bases). The CDR3 is 17 amino acids. The germline V gene encodes CDR1 SGDLS and CDR2 YYNGEE. Trimming shortened V by 0 bases and J by 1 base, and 13 bases separated the two germline ends. The CDR3 DNA sequence: TGTGCCAGCAGCGTAGCTCTTGGGGGCCTGAACACCGGGGAGCTGTTTTTT. This encodes CASSVALGGLNTGELFF.

The rearrangement links TRBV12-3 or TRBV12-4 to TRBJ2-7; 9 bases agree with TRBD1. V lost 6 bases to trimming and J lost 6 bases; unmatched junction nucleotides: 3. The CDR3 is made up of 12 amino acids. The CDR3 loop is CASSWDRAEQYF. The DNA for the CDR3 is TGTGCCAGCAGCTGGGACAGGGCCGAGCAGTACTTC.

The V and J genes are TRBV18 and TRBJ2-7; 7 bases are a match to TRBD1. Per the germline V gene, CDR1 is KGHSH and CDR2 is LQKENI. CDR3 size: 13 residues. V shed 3 bases and J 2 bases; nucleotides not matched to a gene: 1. CDR3 DNA sequence: TGTGCCAGCTCACCTGGGACAGCCTACGAGCAGTACTTC. It specifies CASSPGTAYEQYF.

This chain connects TRBV4-3 to TRBJ2-3; 8 nucleotides agree with TRBD1. The CDR3 spans 19 residues. The trim removed 0 bases at V and 0 bases at J, leaving 11 bases unmatched. Looked up from germline, CDR1 is LGHNA and CDR2 is YSLEER. DNA for the CDR3: TGCGCCAGCAGCCAAGACCCCGGACAGGGACCAACTAGCACAGATACGCAGTATTTT. Translation: CASSQDPGQGPTSTDTQYF.

The CDR3 sequence is CAISDVKGEGGYTF. CDR3 bases: TGTGCCATCAGTGATGTAAAGGGGGAGGGTGGCTACACCTTC. This chain uses TRBV10-3 with TRBJ1-2; tentative D call: TRBD1 (6 bases). The germline CDR1 and CDR2 sequences are ENHRY and SYGVKD. The CDR3 length is 14 residues. The V end was cut by 3 bases, the J end by 7 bases, with 15 bases between.

This clone has only one observation. The genes are TRBV7-9 and TRBJ1-1; D may be TRBD1 (6 bases). The ends were cut back, 0 bases at V and 7 bases at J, with 12 bases in the middle. The CDR3 contains 14 residues. Germline CDR1 and CDR2: SEHNR and FQNEAQ (reference sequence). The CDR3 protein is CASSLAPRTDEAFF. The DNA of the CDR3 is TGTGCCAGCAGCTTAGCGCCCCGGACAGATGAAGCTTTCTTT.

Only a few counts were recorded for this clone. The chain couples TRBV7-9 to TRBJ1-3; tentatively, D is TRBD1 (6 bases). V dropped 1 base and J dropped 0 bases, with 7 bases sitting between them. Per germline, CDR1 SEHNR and CDR2 FQNEAQ (reference sequence). This CDR3 contains 15 residues. The CDR3 DNA reads as TGTGCCAGCAGCTTAGGGACAGACTCTGGAAACACCATATATTTT. Translating gives CASSLGTDSGNTIYF.

In regard to this clone: Germline and junction disagree at one end, which may indicate a read error. J is TRBJ2-3 and V is TRBV7-7, with TRBD2 identical over 9 bases. This CDR3 is 16 amino acids long. Germline values: CDR1 SSHAT, CDR2 FNYEAQ (reference sequence). CDR3 loop: CASSLGLAGTTDTQYF. CDR3 in DNA: TGTGCTAGCAGCTTAGGTCTAGCGGGGACCACAGATACGCAGTATTTT.

V usage is TRBV7-3 and J usage is TRBJ1-2; D is unclear. The length of the CDR3 is 15 residues. Germline CDR1 SGHTA, CDR2 FQGTGA. V was pared by 3 bases and J by 0 bases, with 11 bases between. The CDR3 here is CASSLERDTNYGYTF. CDR3 sequence (DNA): TGTGCCAGCAGCTTGGAACGGGATACTAACTATGGCTACACCTTC.

This clone appeared a few times. The chain recombines TRBV18 with TRBJ2-7; 13 bases agree with TRBD2. Germline loops: CDR1 KGHSH, CDR2 LQKENI. The CDR3 totals 15 residues. V lost 2 bases, J lost 2 bases, and 0 bases stayed unmatched. CDR3 protein: CASSPGLAGAYEQYF. The CDR3 bases are TGTGCCAGCTCACCAGGACTAGCGGGGGCCTACGAGCAGTACTTC. The full variable domain, with the rest looked up from reference TRBV18 and TRBJ2-7, is NAGVMQNPRHLVRRRGQEARLRCSPMKGHSHVYWYRQLPEEGLKFMVYLQKENIIDESGMPKERFSAEFPKEGPSILRIQQVVRGDSAAYFCASSPGLAGAYEQYFGPGTRLTVT.

This chain links TRBV4-1 with TRBJ2-7; D not resolved. CDR3 length equals 16 residues. Trimming pared 0 bases from V and 2 bases from J, leaving 14 bases between. Germline V CDR1 and CDR2: MGHRA, YSYEKL. The CDR3 sequence is CASSQDGQPGPYEQYF. For the CDR3, the DNA is TGCGCCAGCAGCCAAGATGGGCAGCCTGGGCCCTACGAGCAGTACTTC.

This chain connects TRBV7-2 to TRBJ1-4, with D uncertain. The CDR3 is 13 residues long. The germline V and J ends were trimmed by 2 bases and 8 bases, with 9 bases remaining between them. Germline CDR1 is SGHTA and CDR2 is FQGNSA. The CDR3 nucleotides read TGTGCCAGCAGCTTAACAGTCGTGGAAAAACTGTTTTTT. Translated: CASSLTVVEKLFF.

J is TRBJ1-6 and V is TRBV30; a possible D gene is TRBD1 (5 bases). CDR1 and CDR2 (germline): GTSNPN, SVGIG (reference sequence). CDR3 length: 12 residues. The CDR3 spells CATQVGASPLHF. The DNA for the CDR3 is TGTGCTACCCAGGTAGGGGCCTCACCCCTCCACTTT.

V usage is TRBV12-3 or TRBV12-4 and J usage is TRBJ1-2; D not certain. V was pared by 0 bases and J by 7 bases, with 9 bases between. This CDR3 is built from 13 residues. CDR3 DNA: TGTGCCAGCAGTTTAGCCCCGCGGCCTGGCTACACCTTC. As protein: CASSLAPRPGYTF.

This chain connects TRBV7-2 to TRBJ2-7; D is possibly TRBD1 (6 bases). There are 15 residues in the CDR3. V was shortened by 5 bases and J by 3 bases, with 17 bases between the two germline ends. The germline V gene encodes CDR1 SGHTA and CDR2 FQGNSA. As DNA, the CDR3 is TGTGCCAGCAGCCGTTCAGGGGTTGGAGGCTACGAGCAGTACTTC. Encoded protein: CASSRSGVGGYEQYF.

The gene calls are TRBV6-2 or TRBV6-3 and TRBJ1-1; D call uncertain. CDR1 and CDR2 from the germline V gene are MNHEY and SVGEGT. Between the trimmed V and J ends, which lost 10 bases and 8 bases, there was a span of 26 bases. The CDR3 has 15 amino acids. CDR3 loop: CATSEGGRFTVEAFF. As DNA, the CDR3 is TGTGCCACCAGCGAGGGAGGGCGATTTACAGTCGAAGCTTTCTTT.

V usage is TRBV5-4 and J usage is TRBJ1-6; no clear D. The V and J ends lost 4 bases and 5 bases respectively, with 10 bases between them. Germline CDR1 reads SGHNT; CDR2 reads YYREEE (reference sequence). The CDR3 runs to 14 residues. The CDR3 nucleotides read TGTGCCAGCAGCCGGGGAGAGGATAATTCACCCCTCCACTTT. Its translation is CASSRGEDNSPLHF. The variable domain in full, with the rest retrieved from reference TRBV5-4 and TRBJ1-6, is ETGVTQSPTHLIKTRGQQVTLRCSSQSGHNTVSWYQQALGQGPQFIFQYYREEENGRGNFPPRFSGLQFPNYSSELNVNALELDDSALYLCASSRGEDNSPLHFGNGTRLTVT.

This clone was observed a handful of times. J is TRBJ2-1 and V is TRBV2; 10 nucleotides match TRBD1. After removal of 3 bases from V and 0 bases from J, the junction contained 5 bases not matched to a gene. Germline V CDR1 and CDR2: SNHLY, FYNNEI. The CDR3 runs 17 residues. CDR3 sequence reads: CASSDDGTGASYNEQFF. In DNA form, the CDR3 reads TGTGCCAGCAGTGACGATGGGACAGGGGCCTCCTACAATGAGCAGTTCTTC.

This sequence joins TRBV30 and TRBJ1-3; D unclear. Trimming cost V 1 base and J 2 bases, with 9 bases left between them. Germline V gene sequence: CDR1 GTSNPN, CDR2 SVGIG (reference sequence). The CDR3 runs to 14 residues. CDR3 nucleotides: TGTGCCTGGAGTGGTAATCCGGCTGGAAACACCATATATTTT. This encodes CAWSGNPAGNTIYF.

This clone was counted between two and nine times. V usage is TRBV19 and J usage is TRBJ1-6; tentatively, D is TRBD1 (6 bases). Germline CDR1 reads LNHDA; CDR2 reads SQIVND (reference sequence). This CDR3 comprises 15 residues. V was clipped by 7 bases and J by 5 bases, with 15 bases between them. The CDR3 loop is CASTQRGTNNSPLHF. DNA for the CDR3: TGTGCCAGTACCCAGCGGGGGACAAATAATTCACCCCTCCACTTT.

V is TRBV15 and J is TRBJ1-4; a possible D gene is TRBD1 (6 bases). CDR1 and CDR2 (germline): LNHNV, YYDKDF (reference sequence). The V and J ends lost 4 bases and 5 bases respectively, with 17 bases between them. This CDR3 spans 16 amino acids. Written as DNA, the CDR3 is TGTGCCACCAGCAAGGGGGATGGGGGCTGGAATGAAAAACTGTTTTTT. This sequence encodes CATSKGDGGWNEKLFF.

V and J are TRBV7-2 and TRBJ2-2; the match to TRBD2 covers 8 bases. This CDR3 has 17 amino acids. Trimming took 5 bases from V and 4 from J; bases not matched to a gene: 12. Germline lookup yields CDR1 SGHTA and CDR2 FQGNSA. CDR3 nucleotides: TGTGCCAGCAGCCAAAGGGGAGGAGCGGGGGCCACCGGGGAGCTGTTTTTT. It codes for CASSQRGGAGATGELFF.